This T cell receptor beta chain was sequenced in a study of blood T cell repertoires in COVID-19. As originally analysed: Amplification of reference gene primers was used by the study to estimate nucleated cell counts. Sequencing used immunoSEQ multiplex PCR; TCRdb keeps in-frame clones, though not all of them. The V and J calls and clone size were taken over from that table, and D and trimming were inferred from the DNA. The sample carries nearly 200,000 clones, approximately 88% recorded once. Participant ages covered roughly 18 to 89 years across around 22 US areas. In assigning cohorts, the study relied on participant-reported clinical history. Two negative PCRs, clearance, or symptom resolution were required of recovered Cohort 3 donors. The sequence derives from a woman aged 18-29 years who had recovered from COVID-19. Specimen: PBMCs or T cells enriched from blood (not recorded which).

The CDR3 reads CASSSGLNTEAFF. CDR3 DNA: TGTGCCAGCTCATCGGGATTGAACACTGAAGCTTTCTTT. The genes are TRBV18 and TRBJ1-1, with D unresolved. The germline CDR1 and CDR2 sequences are KGHSH and LQKENI. The CDR3 totals 13 residues. V was trimmed by 5 bases and J by 0 bases, leaving 7 bases between them. The entire variable domain, with the rest obtained from reference TRBV18 and TRBJ1-1, is as follows: NAGVMQNPRHLVRRRGQEARLRCSPMKGHSHVYWYRQLPEEGLKFMVYLQKENIIDESGMPKERFSAEFPKEGPSILRIQQVVRGDSAAYFCASSSGLNTEAFFGQGTRLTVV.